Below, 27 T cell receptor beta chains from the same sample are listed, as sequenced in a study of T cells after yellow fever vaccination. Each CDR3 protein is one row after TCRdb ran MiXCR on the 5' RACE reads. The sample lists approximately 600,000 distinct CDR3 sequences, 9% to 15% occurring once. This material consisted of PBMCs, taken on the day of the yellow fever booster vaccination. The receptors come from a man aged 25 to 40 who received the YFV17D yellow fever vaccine.

The rearrangement links TRBV5-6 to TRBJ1-5; D is ambiguous. This CDR3 is 13 amino acids long. CDR1 and CDR2 from the germline V gene are SGHDT and YYEEEE. The germline V and J ends were trimmed by 1 base and 7 bases, with 9 bases remaining between them. The CDR3 spells CASSLRLQQPQHF. The DNA for the CDR3 is TGTGCCAGCAGCTTGAGGCTCCAACAGCCCCAGCATTTT.

A single count supports this clonotype. The genes are TRBV7-8 and TRBJ2-1; the D gene could be TRBD1 or TRBD2 (6 bases each). The CDR3 is 13 residues long. Germline CDR1 is SGHVS and CDR2 is FQNEAQ. Trimming took off 7 bases at V and 7 bases at J, with 14 bases between the two ends. The CDR3 loop reads CASTQRGVNEQFF. In DNA form, the CDR3 reads TGTGCCAGCACCCAGAGGGGGGTTAATGAGCAGTTCTTC.

The sample holds a few counts of this clonotype. The J gene is TRBJ2-7, the V gene TRBV28; a weak D match, TRBD2 (5 bases). V gave up 3 bases and J gave up 2 bases, with 11 bases separating them. Per germline, CDR1 MDHEN and CDR2 SYDVKM. The CDR3 has 14 residues. DNA of the CDR3: TGTGCCAGCAGTTTCGGAGGAGTCGCCTACGAGCAGTACTTC. Translation gives CASSFGGVAYEQYF.

This sequence joins TRBV6-1 and TRBJ2-2; 8 nucleotides align to TRBD1. Germline V gives CDR1 MNHNS, CDR2 SASEGT. The CDR3 consists of 17 residues. Trimming cost V 6 bases and J 3 bases; bases outside gene matches: 12. Here the CDR3 reads CASRTSDRGPYTGELFF. CDR3 nucleotide sequence: TGTGCCAGCAGGACTTCTGACAGGGGTCCGTACACCGGGGAGCTGTTTTTT.

The V gene is TRBV20-1, the J gene TRBJ2-7, with 7 positions matching TRBD2. CDR1 and CDR2 from the germline V gene are DFQATT and SNEGSKA (reference sequence). The CDR3 has 14 residues. The V and J ends lost 6 bases and 0 bases, in that order; junction bases with no gene match: 8. The CDR3 loop reads CSAVTSAHSYEQYF. The CDR3 DNA follows: TGCAGTGCCGTTACTAGCGCTCACTCCTACGAGCAGTACTTC.

The table lists this clonotype with a few counts. The CDR3 is CASSLASRNEQYF. For the CDR3, the DNA is TGTGCCAGCAGCTTAGCATCTCGCAACGAGCAGTACTTC. V and J are TRBV7-9 and TRBJ2-7; D is uncertain. Germline values: CDR1 SEHNR, CDR2 FQNEAQ (reference sequence). Trimming stripped 0 bases from V and 5 bases from J, with 8 bases between. This CDR3 has 13 residues.

The V gene is TRBV18, the J gene TRBJ2-1, with D tentatively TRBD1 (6 bases). CDR1 and CDR2 (germline): KGHSH, LQKENI. The CDR3 has 13 amino acids. V lost 4 bases and J 5 bases, leaving 9 bases between the germline ends. The CDR3: CASSRGLDNEQFF. In nucleotides, the CDR3 is TGTGCCAGCTCACGGGGGCTAGACAATGAGCAGTTCTTC.

This chain uses TRBV7-3 with TRBJ2-1, with D possibly called TRBD1 or TRBD2 (5 bases each). Between the trimmed V and J ends, which lost 4 bases and 6 bases, there was a span of 13 bases. CDR1 and CDR2 from the germline V gene are SGHTA and FQGTGA. This CDR3 has 14 amino acids. The DNA for the CDR3 is TGTGCCAGCAGCTCCCCCGGGACCGGCAATGAGCAGTTCTTC. Its protein is CASSSPGTGNEQFF.

This clonotype was found a few times. The J gene is TRBJ2-7, the V gene TRBV20-1, with 9 bases lining up with TRBD2. After removal of 3 bases from V and 5 bases from J, the junction contained 14 bases not matched to a gene. This CDR3 has 16 residues. Germline V gene lookup returns CDR1 DFQATT and CDR2 SNEGSKA (reference sequence). The CDR3 protein is CSAREPLAGVVNEQYF. The CDR3 region has the DNA TGCAGTGCTAGGGAACCTTTAGCGGGAGTGGTCAACGAGCAGTACTTC.

This clonotype occurred a few times. The rearrangement joins TRBV7-8 to TRBJ2-5; 9 bases line up with TRBD1. Germline V gene lookup returns CDR1 SGHVS and CDR2 FQNEAQ. J lost 5 bases, V lost 5 bases, and 18 bases had no gene match. This CDR3 spans 18 amino acids. The CDR3 spells CASSPPSGLTGGGETQYF. CDR3 coding DNA: TGTGCCAGCAGCCCCCCCTCAGGCCTAACAGGGGGCGGGGAGACCCAGTACTTC. The whole variable domain, filled in from reference TRBV7-8 and TRBJ2-5, reads GAGVSQSPRYKVAKRGQDVALRCDPISGHVSLFWYQQALGQGPEFLTYFQNEAQLDKSGLPSDRFFAERPEGSVSTLKIQRTQQEDSAVYLCASSPPSGLTGGGETQYFGPGTRLLVL.

In this sample, this clonotype turned up a few times. The CDR3 region has the DNA TGTGCCAGCAGCCAAGTACCCGGGCCGTCCTACGAGCAGTACTTC. This encodes CASSQVPGPSYEQYF. The chain recombines TRBV14 with TRBJ2-7, with D uncertain. Germline-derived CDR1 and CDR2 are SGHDN and FVKESK. This CDR3 contains 15 residues. Trimming stripped 1 base from V and 1 base from J, with 11 bases between.

This clonotype was seen many times. CDR3 nucleotide sequence: TGTGCCAGCAGCTTAGTTGGCCAGGGGTACGAGCAGTACTTC. Its protein product is CASSLVGQGYEQYF. The chain joins TRBV7-9 to TRBJ2-7; TRBD1 might be the D (6 bases). Looked up from germline, CDR1 is SEHNR and CDR2 is FQNEAQ (reference sequence). Between the trimmed V and J ends, which lost 1 base and 4 bases, there was a span of 11 bases. The CDR3 totals 14 residues.

About this clonotype itself: A much larger clone is a single base away; this may be a read error. The conserved final phenylalanine or tryptophan is absent from the CDR3, which likely points to a read error. This chain links TRBV7-8 with TRBJ2-7; no clear D. This CDR3 is 13 amino acids long. V lost 0 bases to trimming and J lost 3 bases, with 6 bases between them. CDR1 is SGHVS and CDR2 is FQNEAQ in the germline V gene. As DNA, the CDR3 is TGTGCCAGCAGCTTAGCGCCGGGCTACGAGCAGTACTCC. This sequence encodes CASSLAPGYEQYS.

This clonotype was seen a few times. The V and J genes are TRBV7-8 and TRBJ1-3; D possibly corresponds to TRBD1 (5 bases). Per germline, CDR1 SGHVS and CDR2 FQNEAQ. There are 16 residues in the CDR3. V lost 1 base to trimming and J lost 0 bases, with 10 bases between them. The CDR3, as DNA: TGTGCCAGCAGCTTAGGACAGACCTTCTCTGGAAACACCATATATTTT. Translated, it gives CASSLGQTFSGNTIYF. The full variable domain, in which reference TRBV7-8 and TRBJ1-3 provide the parts outside the CDR3, is GAGVSQSPRYKVAKRGQDVALRCDPISGHVSLFWYQQALGQGPEFLTYFQNEAQLDKSGLPSDRFFAERPEGSVSTLKIQRTQQEDSAVYLCASSLGQTFSGNTIYFGEGSWLTVV.

This sequence joins TRBV18 and TRBJ2-5; 9 nucleotides match TRBD1. Per germline, CDR1 KGHSH and CDR2 LQKENI. Trimming took 4 bases from V and 5 from J; bases not matched to a gene: 8. The CDR3 spans 15 residues. The CDR3 reads CASSQGTGTAETQYF. The CDR3 coding sequence is TGTGCCAGCTCACAAGGGACAGGGACAGCGGAGACCCAGTACTTC.

V is TRBV7-9 and J is TRBJ2-3; D ambiguous. The germline CDR1 and CDR2 sequences are SEHNR and FQNEAQ (reference sequence). V lost 5 bases and J lost 11, with 11 bases in between. The CDR3 covers 11 residues. This CDR3 reads CASSVSVGQYF. The CDR3 DNA follows: TGTGCCAGCAGCGTATCGGTCGGGCAGTATTTT.

This clonotype has only a few counts. The chain uses TRBV3-1 and TRBJ1-2; D not certain. CDR1 is LGHDT, CDR2 YNNKEL, per germline (reference sequence). This CDR3 spans 13 amino acids. V lost 0 bases and J lost 8, with 10 bases in between. The CDR3 region has the DNA TGTGCCAGCAGCCAAGACACGCCAGGAGGCTACACCTTC. Translated: CASSQDTPGGYTF.

A few counts support this clonotype. The V gene is TRBV11-2, the J gene TRBJ1-1; D unclear. The CDR3 length is 12 residues. Trimming pared 4 bases from V and 7 bases from J, leaving 10 bases between. From germline, CDR1 is SGHAT and CDR2 FQNNGV. The CDR3 here is CASSSESREAFF. In nucleotides, the CDR3 is TGTGCCAGCAGCTCAGAATCCCGTGAAGCTTTCTTT.

The chain has TRBV27 and TRBJ2-3, with 10 bases identical to TRBD2. Germline lookup yields CDR1 MNHEY and CDR2 SMNVEV (reference sequence). CDR3 length: 14 amino acids. Trimming removed 9 bases from V and 6 bases from J; junction bases left unmatched: 9. The CDR3 loop is CASISSGGGDTQYF. CDR3 sequence (DNA): TGTGCCAGTATCTCCAGCGGGGGGGGGGATACGCAGTATTTT.

J is TRBJ2-1 and V is TRBV7-8, with 8 bases identical to TRBD2. The CDR3 consists of 19 residues. The V gene end was trimmed by 5 bases and the J gene end by 0 bases; junction bases not matched to a gene: 15. Germline CDR1 reads SGHVS; CDR2 reads FQNEAQ. As DNA, the CDR3 is TGTGCCAGCAGCCTAGAACTCCGTACCGGGACTAGCTCCTACAATGAGCAGTTCTTC. Translated: CASSLELRTGTSSYNEQFF.

V usage is TRBV5-1 and J usage is TRBJ2-7; 9 bases fit TRBD1. The CDR3 has 14 amino acids. J lost 5 bases, V lost 5 bases, and 8 bases had no gene match. Per germline, CDR1 SGHRS and CDR2 YFSETQ. The CDR3 is CASRAGTGNNEQYF. CDR3 nucleotides: TGCGCCAGCAGGGCAGGGACAGGGAACAACGAGCAGTACTTC. The entire variable domain, with the rest obtained from reference TRBV5-1 and TRBJ2-7, is as follows: KAGVTQTPRYLIKTRGQQVTLSCSPISGHRSVSWYQQTPGQGLQFLFEYFSETQRNKGNFPGRFSGRQFSNSRSEMNVSTLELGDSALYLCASRAGTGNNEQYFGPGTRLTVT.

This clonotype has a handful of counts. The chain combines TRBV4-3 with TRBJ2-5; D call uncertain. This CDR3 contains 15 residues. Trimming left V 1 base short and J 2 bases short, with 11 bases between. Germline CDR1 and CDR2: LGHNA and YSLEER. The CDR3 DNA follows: TGCGCCAGCAGCCAAGTGTCCGGACCTCAAGAGACCCAGTACTTC. It yields the protein CASSQVSGPQETQYF.

This clonotype was detected ten times or more. The J gene is TRBJ2-7, the V gene TRBV4-2; TRBD2 matches at 11 bases. The germline CDR1 and CDR2 sequences are LGHNA and YNFKEQ. V dropped 4 bases and J dropped 4; count of bases not matched to a gene: 6. This CDR3 is 15 amino acids long. CDR3 amino acids: CASSRPGLAEYEQYF. CDR3 DNA sequence: TGTGCCAGCAGCCGACCGGGACTAGCGGAGTACGAGCAGTACTTC.

This clonotype was picked up many times. V usage is TRBV20-1 and J usage is TRBJ1-4; D gene ambiguous. V was cut by 5 bases and J by 0 bases, with 16 bases left in between. Germline CDR1 reads DFQATT; CDR2 reads SNEGSKA (reference sequence). The CDR3 contains 16 residues. The CDR3 region is CSALPQVLTTNEKLFF. The CDR3 DNA reads as TGCAGTGCTCTCCCCCAGGTGCTAACAACTAATGAAAAACTGTTTTTT.

J is TRBJ2-1 and V is TRBV5-5; 10 bases line up with TRBD1. This CDR3 region has 16 residues. V gave up 1 base and J gave up 5 bases; unmatched junction bases: 6. CDR1 is SGHKS, CDR2 YYEKEE, per germline (reference sequence). In DNA form, the CDR3 reads TGTGCCAGCAGCTTGAAACCCGGGACAGGGGACAATGAGCAGTTCTTC. Translated, it gives CASSLKPGTGDNEQFF.

J is TRBJ1-4 and V is TRBV6-5; no clear D. CDR3 length: 15 amino acids. Trimming removed 3 bases at V and 4 bases at J, with 12 bases between. CDR1 and CDR2 from the germline V gene are MNHEY and SVGAGI. CDR3 coding DNA: TGTGCCAGCAGTTATTCAGTCAGCCGTAATGAAAAACTGTTTTTT. As protein: CASSYSVSRNEKLFF.

The chain uses TRBV7-8 and TRBJ2-7; 8 nucleotides match TRBD2. V was pared by 6 bases and J by 2 bases, with 6 bases of the junction left unmatched. Germline V gene data show CDR1 as SGHVS and CDR2 as FQNEAQ. The CDR3 length is 14 residues. CDR3 amino acids: CASSLLAEPYEQYF. Here the CDR3 DNA reads TGTGCCAGCAGTTTACTAGCGGAGCCCTACGAGCAGTACTTC.